This record looks at one T cell receptor beta chain sequence and its context. Antigen unknown. This specimen belongs to a study of shared clonotypes between healthy human individuals. Points from the study as a whole: The study's rarefaction showed incomplete sorted-subset sequencing despite large depth. The study found lower generation probabilities in non-shared clonotypes than in those shared by all four donors.

Only in-frame clones appear in the TCRdb table, and some are missing; sequencing was by immunoSEQ multiplex PCR. The top ten hold about 0.11% of the sample, which has about 590,000 clones, just under 97% seen once. CD45RO-negative cells were positively selected for CCR7, leaving out terminally differentiated effector memory CD45RA+ cells. Germline V CDR1 and CDR2: MNHEY, SVGAGI. V dropped 6 bases and J dropped 0 bases, with 11 bases sitting between them. The length of the CDR3 is 14 residues. The specimen sequenced was naive CD8+ T cells sorted from blood. J is TRBJ2-5 and V is TRBV6-5; D is uncertain. The receptor was isolated from a woman aged 25 to 39 in good health. DNA of the CDR3: TGTGCCAGCAGCTTTGACGGGTACCAAGAGACCCAGTACTTC. Its protein product is CASSFDGYQETQYF.